This entry lists 2 T cell receptor beta chains sequenced from one sample in a study of blood T cell repertoires in COVID-19. Assay: immunoSEQ multiplex PCR; the TCRdb copy retains only in-frame clones and omits some. The profile covers roughly 160,000 clones, with 84% appearing a single time and approximately 14% taken by the ten largest. Sequences were obtained from peripheral blood. The receptor set was obtained from a man between 18 and 29 years old with active or convalescent COVID-19.

This clone was seen more than once but under ten times. The genes are TRBV7-8 and TRBJ2-7; TRBD1 matches 12 bases. This CDR3 region has 18 residues. Germline values: CDR1 SGHVS, CDR2 FQNEAQ. V lost 2 bases, J lost 0 bases, and 8 bases stayed unmatched. CDR3 nucleotide sequence: TGTGCCAGCAGCTTACCGGGACAGGGGGCTGTAAACTCCTACGAGCAGTACTTC. This translates into CASSLPGQGAVNSYEQYF.

The chain employs TRBV10-1 and TRBJ2-5; 9 nucleotides agree with TRBD2. There are 14 residues in the CDR3. V lost 2 bases and J lost 10; bases outside the gene matches: 8. The V gene's germline CDR1 is WNHNN and CDR2 SYGVQD (reference sequence). The CDR3 sequence: CASSEAGGLSGQYF. DNA of the CDR3: TGCGCCAGCAGTGAGGCGGGGGGGCTATCGGGCCAGTACTTC.